These 26 T cell receptor beta chains came from one sample sequenced in a study of blood T cell repertoires in COVID-19 (TCRdb year 2020). Library construction relied on the immunoSEQ multiplex PCR assay. TCRdb took over this immuneACCESS table, retaining in-frame rearrangements with V and J assigned. Such tables are incomplete; in checked studies, under half of the missing clones stem from an unresolved V gene, and the remainder is unexplained. The sample contains over 400,000 clones, approximately 88% of them found a single time. Roughly 8% of the sample lies in the top ten. Specimen: peripheral blood. The source is a woman aged 45-65 years with COVID-19, enrolled during active disease.

The chain carries TRBV12-3 or TRBV12-4 and TRBJ1-5, with D uncertain. This CDR3 is 13 amino acids long. The V and J ends lost 2 bases and 5 bases respectively, with 7 bases between them. CDR3 coding DNA: TGTGCCAGCAGTTTATCTGAGGATCAGCCCCAGCATTTT. Its translation: CASSLSEDQPQHF.

This chain connects TRBV6-5 to TRBJ2-1, with 10 nucleotides matching TRBD2. Losses at the gene ends were 6 bases for V and 7 bases for J; bases not matched to a gene: 6. The V gene's germline CDR1 is MNHEY and CDR2 SVGAGI. The CDR3 loop spans 14 amino acids. CDR3 residues: CASSLSGGQNEQFF. The CDR3 DNA reads TGTGCCAGCAGCCTTAGCGGGGGGCAGAATGAGCAGTTCTTC.

The V gene is TRBV2, the J gene TRBJ2-7; 15 nucleotides agree with TRBD2. This CDR3 has 15 residues. V lost 5 bases, J lost 2 bases, and 1 base stayed unmatched. The germline V gene has CDR1 SNHLY and CDR2 FYNNEI. CDR3: CASSRTSGGAYEQYF. DNA for the CDR3: TGTGCCAGCAGTCGGACTAGCGGGGGGGCCTACGAGCAGTACTTC.

The V call is TRBV3-1 (or the pseudogene TRBV3-2), the J call TRBJ1-1; D is undetermined. This CDR3 region has 15 residues. Trimming pared 4 bases from V and 6 bases from J, leaving 18 bases between. Germline assignment: CDR1 LGHDT and CDR2 YNNKEL (reference sequence). CDR3 DNA: TGTGCCAGCAGCCTCACCGGCGACCAGCGGGCTGAAGCTTTCTTT. Its translation is CASSLTGDQRAEAFF.

A few counts support this clone. One junction end does not reproduce the germline sequence, and a read error may be involved. This chain links TRBV7-2 with TRBJ1-6; the D is unclear. CDR3 size: 14 residues. Germline-derived CDR1 and CDR2 are SGHTA and FQGNSA. The DNA of the CDR3 is TGTGCCAGCAGCTTAGTCTCCCATAATTCACCCCTCCACTTT. Encoded protein: CASSLVSHNSPLHF.

The V gene is TRBV10-3, the J gene TRBJ1-5, with 7 bases that match TRBD1. The V gene's germline CDR1 is ENHRY and CDR2 SYGVKD. CDR3 length: 14 residues. V lost 7 bases to trimming and J lost 6 bases; unmatched junction nucleotides: 9. DNA of the CDR3: TGTGCCATCAAGGCAGGGGGTATAGGTCAGCCCCAGCATTTT. Translating gives CAIKAGGIGQPQHF.

The chain combines TRBV7-3 with TRBJ2-7; 11 bases agree with TRBD1. The CDR3 covers 15 residues. V shed 2 bases, J shed 7 bases, and the junction held 7 bases outside the gene matches. Germline V lookup: CDR1 SGHTA, CDR2 FQGTGA. DNA for the CDR3: TGTGCCAGCAGCTTAGATGGGACAGGGGGGCGGGAGCAGTACTTC. As protein: CASSLDGTGGREQYF.

The chain combines TRBV6-2 or TRBV6-3 with TRBJ1-2, with D tentatively TRBD1 (5 bases). Deletions cut 2 bases from V and 4 bases from J, with 14 bases between. Germline V gene sequence: CDR1 MNHEY, CDR2 SVGEGT. There are 15 residues in the CDR3. The CDR3 DNA sequence: TGTGCCAGCAGTTACGGGTCAGGGATCGGCTATGGCTACACCTTC. This gives the protein CASSYGSGIGYGYTF.

This rearrangement joins TRBV27 to TRBJ1-2; TRBD1 matches at 8 bases. Germline V CDR1 and CDR2: MNHEY, SMNVEV (reference sequence). This CDR3 has 14 amino acids. The V segment lost 6 bases and the J segment 4 bases; nucleotides outside the gene matches: 7. Written as DNA, the CDR3 is TGTGCCAGCAGGGACAGGGAAGGGGCCTATGGCTACACCTTC. It yields the protein CASRDREGAYGYTF.

The chain uses TRBV10-3 and TRBJ2-5; the D gene is possibly TRBD1 (6 bases). Germline V gives CDR1 ENHRY, CDR2 SYGVKD. Trimming shortened V by 4 bases and J by 1 base, and 13 bases separated the two germline ends. This CDR3 region has 15 residues. CDR3 bases: TGTGCCATCAGTGCCAGGGGAGACCTCCAAGAGACCCAGTACTTC. Amino acid sequence: CAISARGDLQETQYF.

The rearrangement joins TRBV29-1 to TRBJ2-7; 10 bases fit TRBD2. Germline assignment: CDR1 SQVTM and CDR2 ANQGSEA. The CDR3 length is 14 residues. V shed 4 bases and J 5 bases; nucleotides not matched to a gene: 8. CDR3 bases: TGCAGCGTTGTTCGGCAGCGGGGGGGTGACGAGCAGTACTTC. Its translation: CSVVRQRGGDEQYF.

This clone appeared once. This rearrangement joins TRBV7-2 to TRBJ1-1; tentative D call: TRBD1 (6 bases). With 4 bases removed from V and 11 bases from J, the gap between germline ends came to 20 bases. Germline V gives CDR1 SGHTA, CDR2 FQGNSA. This CDR3 contains 14 residues. DNA for the CDR3: TGTGCCAGCAGCTCCTTTGGTGGGGGCGCCGGGGCTTTCTTT. Amino acids: CASSSFGGGAGAFF.

The chain employs TRBV7-9 and TRBJ1-1; maybe TRBD1 (6 bases). V gave up 1 base and J gave up 4 bases, with 13 bases separating them. CDR3 length: 15 residues. The V gene's germline CDR1 is SEHNR and CDR2 FQNEAQ (reference sequence). The CDR3 region has the DNA TGTGCCAGCAGCTTAGGAGGCAGGGGTACCACTGAAGCTTTCTTT. This translates into CASSLGGRGTTEAFF.

The chain links TRBV29-1 to TRBJ2-3; perhaps TRBD2 as D (5 bases). Germline V gene data show CDR1 as SQVTM and CDR2 as ANQGSEA. V lost 1 base and J lost 3, with 14 bases in between. This CDR3 spans 15 amino acids. The CDR3 DNA follows: TGCAGCGTTGAAGGGTCGAACCGGGGAACAGATACGCAGTATTTT. It translates to CSVEGSNRGTDTQYF.

The rearrangement joins TRBV7-8 to TRBJ2-7; D is ambiguous. The V gene lost 4 bases and the J gene lost 7 bases, with 8 bases spanning the gap. There are 11 residues in the CDR3. Germline CDR1 SGHVS, CDR2 FQNEAQ. The CDR3 sequence: CASSSQREQYF. CDR3 coding DNA: TGTGCCAGCAGCTCACAGAGAGAGCAGTACTTC.

This chain uses TRBV27 with TRBJ1-5, with D possibly being TRBD1 (5 bases). Germline CDR1 reads MNHEY; CDR2 reads SMNVEV (reference sequence). V lost 6 bases to trimming and J lost 4 bases, with 13 bases between them. This CDR3 contains 14 residues. CDR3 sequence: CASSFRGRNQPQHF. The CDR3 DNA follows: TGTGCCAGCAGCTTTAGGGGCCGGAATCAGCCCCAGCATTTT.

V gene TRBV5-1 combines with J gene TRBJ2-7, with 13 bases lining up with TRBD2. The CDR3 has 17 amino acids. V lost 4 bases, J lost 5 bases, and 12 bases stayed unmatched. Germline CDR1 and CDR2: SGHRS and YFSETQ. The CDR3 nucleotides are TGCGCCAGCAGCCCTACTAGCGGGGGGGCCTCGATCCACGAGCAGTACTTC. Translated, it gives CASSPTSGGASIHEQYF.

The rearrangement uses TRBV5-3 and TRBJ1-2, with 9 nucleotides matching TRBD1. TRBV5-3 is classed as an ORF, of uncertain function. The CDR3 sequence is 13 residues long. V was clipped by 3 bases and J by 8 bases; unmatched bases: 5. CDR3 loop: CARSWTGAGGYTF. The CDR3 bases are TGTGCCAGAAGCTGGACAGGGGCGGGGGGCTACACCTTC.

The chain employs TRBV7-9 and TRBJ2-5; 9 bases map to TRBD2. J was trimmed by 3 bases and V by 3 bases; bases with no gene match: 8. The CDR3 sequence is 16 residues long. The germline V gene has CDR1 SEHNR and CDR2 FQNEAQ (reference sequence). The CDR3 coding sequence is TGTGCCAGCAGCTTTAGCGGGGGCTACCCTGAAGAGACCCAGTACTTC. Its translation: CASSFSGGYPEETQYF.

This clone appeared a single time. The rearrangement joins TRBV30 to TRBJ1-5; maybe TRBD1 (6 bases). The CDR3 is 13 residues long. CDR1 and CDR2 from the germline V gene are GTSNPN and SVGIG (reference sequence). Trimming removed 3 bases from V and 4 bases from J, with 10 bases in between. CDR3 protein: CAWRQGTNQPQHF. CDR3 DNA: TGTGCCTGGAGACAGGGCACTAATCAGCCCCAGCATTTT.

This sequence joins TRBV3-1 (or the pseudogene TRBV3-2) and TRBJ1-1; the match to TRBD1 covers 8 bases. The CDR3 runs to 18 residues. Germline V gene data show CDR1 as LGHDT and CDR2 as YNNKEL (reference sequence). With 0 bases clipped from V and 0 bases from J, the junction kept 9 bases outside the gene matches. CDR3 DNA: TGTGCCAGCAGCCAAGAAGTTTGGGGGACAGGAATGAACACTGAAGCTTTCTTT. Protein: CASSQEVWGTGMNTEAFF.

The V call is TRBV11-2, the J call TRBJ1-1; D remains unclear. CDR3 size: 13 residues. Deletions cut 2 bases from V and 4 bases from J, with 8 bases between. Germline V gene data show CDR1 as SGHAT and CDR2 as FQNNGV. CDR3 in DNA: TGTGCCAGCAGCTTACGCGGAGCCACTGAAGCTTTCTTT. Protein product: CASSLRGATEAFF.

The V gene is TRBV11-2, the J gene TRBJ1-2, with D maybe TRBD1 (6 bases). Germline V gene lookup returns CDR1 SGHAT and CDR2 FQNNGV. The CDR3 extends over 15 amino acids. Between the trimmed V and J ends, which lost 2 bases and 8 bases, there was a span of 18 bases. CDR3: CASSLSSGGIEGYTF. The CDR3 region has the DNA TGTGCCAGCAGCTTAAGCTCGGGGGGCATAGAAGGCTACACCTTC.

This clone was counted a single time. CDR3: CASTPFDRGIGELFF. In DNA form, the CDR3 reads TGCGCCAGCACCCCGTTTGACAGGGGGATCGGGGAGCTGTTTTTT. The V gene is TRBV5-1, the J gene TRBJ2-2; 9 bases match TRBD1. V trimming: 6 bases; J trimming: 7 bases; junction bases outside the gene matches: 10. Per germline, CDR1 SGHRS and CDR2 YFSETQ. The CDR3 has 15 amino acids.

The CDR3 here is CASSLVASGGFDEQYF. CDR3 sequence (DNA): TGCGCCAGCAGCTTGGTGGCTAGCGGGGGTTTCGACGAGCAGTACTTC. The genes are TRBV5-1 and TRBJ2-7; 10 nucleotides line up with TRBD2. The V and J ends lost 0 bases and 5 bases, in that order; junction bases with no gene match: 8. The CDR3 runs to 16 residues. Germline CDR1 reads SGHRS; CDR2 reads YFSETQ. The complete variable domain, with remaining parts taken from reference TRBV5-1 and TRBJ2-7, reads KAGVTQTPRYLIKTRGQQVTLSCSPISGHRSVSWYQQTPGQGLQFLFEYFSETQRNKGNFPGRFSGRQFSNSRSEMNVSTLELGDSALYLCASSLVASGGFDEQYFGPGTRLTVT.

The CDR3 nucleotides read TGTGCCAGCAGCTCCCTCAGAAGGAGAAGCACAGATACGCAGTATTTT. Translated: CASSSLRRRSTDTQYF. This rearrangement joins TRBV7-2 to TRBJ2-3; D is uncertain. The germline V gene encodes CDR1 SGHTA and CDR2 FQGNSA. V lost 4 bases, J lost 0 bases, and 14 bases lay in between. The length of the CDR3 is 16 residues.